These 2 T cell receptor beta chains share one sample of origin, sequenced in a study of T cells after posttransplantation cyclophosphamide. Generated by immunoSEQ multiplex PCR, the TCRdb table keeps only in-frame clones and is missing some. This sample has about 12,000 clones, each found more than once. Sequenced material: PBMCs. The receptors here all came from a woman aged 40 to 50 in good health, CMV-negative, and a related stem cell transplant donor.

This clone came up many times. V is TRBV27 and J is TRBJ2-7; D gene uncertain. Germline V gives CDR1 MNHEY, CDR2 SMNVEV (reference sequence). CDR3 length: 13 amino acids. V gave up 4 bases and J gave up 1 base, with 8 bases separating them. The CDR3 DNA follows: TGTGCCAGCAGTTCTCGGGTGTCCTACGAGCAGTACTTC. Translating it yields CASSSRVSYEQYF.

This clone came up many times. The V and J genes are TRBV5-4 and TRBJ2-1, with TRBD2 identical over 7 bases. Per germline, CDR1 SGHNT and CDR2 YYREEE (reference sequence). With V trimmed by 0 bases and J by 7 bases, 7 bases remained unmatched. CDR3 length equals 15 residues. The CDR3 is CASSLEAGLVNEQFF. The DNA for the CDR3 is TGTGCCAGCAGCTTGGAGGCAGGACTAGTAAATGAGCAGTTCTTC.